This passage covers 30 T cell receptor beta chains from one sample sequenced in a study of blood T cell repertoires in COVID-19. Assay used: immunoSEQ multiplex PCR; TCRdb lists only in-frame clones, some missing. The table has approximately 170,000 clones, around 88% seen once. Sequencing was carried out using peripheral blood. These receptors originate from a woman in her sixties or seventies who had recovered from COVID-19.

This chain uses TRBV9 with TRBJ2-2; D unclear. V was clipped by 0 bases and J by 1 base, with 7 bases between them. This CDR3 spans 15 amino acids. Germline CDR1 SGDLS, CDR2 YYNGEE. As DNA, the CDR3 is TGTGCCAGCAGCGTAGCCAGTTTGAACACCGGGGAGCTGTTTTTT. The encoded protein is CASSVASLNTGELFF.

The gene calls are TRBV5-4 and TRBJ1-1, with 7 bases lining up with TRBD1. CDR1 and CDR2 from the germline V gene are SGHNT and YYREEE (reference sequence). The CDR3 extends over 14 amino acids. The V segment lost 4 bases and the J segment 10 bases; nucleotides outside the gene matches: 13. CDR3 DNA sequence: TGTGCCAGCAGCATCCCCGGGACAGAGGGGATAGCTTTCTTT. It specifies CASSIPGTEGIAFF.

J is TRBJ1-2 and V is TRBV5-1; tentatively, D is TRBD1 (5 bases). Trimming took 4 bases from V and 2 from J, leaving 9 bases between them. CDR3 size: 13 residues. Germline CDR1 reads SGHRS; CDR2 reads YFSETQ. CDR3 nucleotides: TGCGCCAGCAGCGCACAGGACAACTATGGCTACACCTTC. This sequence encodes CASSAQDNYGYTF.

This chain joins TRBV7-2 and TRBJ2-7, with TRBD1 identical over 7 bases. J lost 2 bases, V lost 5 bases, and 6 bases had no gene match. From germline, CDR1 is SGHTA and CDR2 FQGNSA. This CDR3 has 14 residues. CDR3 in amino acids: CASSPFQGAYEQYF. CDR3 coding DNA: TGTGCCAGCAGCCCTTTCCAGGGGGCCTACGAGCAGTACTTC.

This clone was found once. The chain joins TRBV11-2 to TRBJ2-1, with D possibly being TRBD2 (6 bases). The CDR3 runs 15 residues. Germline V lookup: CDR1 SGHAT, CDR2 FQNNGV. V lost 1 base to trimming and J lost 6 bases, with 13 bases between them. For the CDR3, the DNA is TGTGCCAGCAGCTTAGCGGGAGCCCCGGGCAATGAGCAGTTCTTC. It is translated as CASSLAGAPGNEQFF. The whole variable domain, remainder taken from reference TRBV11-2 and TRBJ2-1, is EAGVAQSPRYKIIEKRQSVAFWCNPISGHATLYWYQQILGQGPKLLIQFQNNGVVDDSQLPKDRFSAERLKGVDSTLKIQPAKLEDSAVYLCASSLAGAPGNEQFFGPGTRLTVL.

The chain combines TRBV11-1 with TRBJ1-1; D call uncertain. Germline V gives CDR1 SGHAT, CDR2 FQDESV (reference sequence). This CDR3 contains 15 residues. V was pared by 5 bases and J by 4 bases, with 17 bases between. The CDR3 loop is CASSPRRAAGTEAFF. The CDR3 DNA reads TGTGCCAGCAGCCCAAGGCGGGCCGCGGGCACTGAAGCTTTCTTT.

V and J are TRBV19 and TRBJ1-5; D uncertain. The CDR3 is 12 amino acids. With 5 bases removed from V and 9 bases from J, the gap between germline ends came to 11 bases. Germline assignment: CDR1 LNHDA and CDR2 SQIVND (reference sequence). DNA for the CDR3: TGTGCCAGTAGTGGTCCGGGTGGGCCCCAGCATTTT. The encoded protein is CASSGPGGPQHF.

The genes are TRBV15 and TRBJ1-2; D not resolved. The germline V and J ends were trimmed by 5 bases and 8 bases, with 15 bases remaining between them. The germline V gene has CDR1 LNHNV and CDR2 YYDKDF (reference sequence). The CDR3 covers 13 residues. DNA for the CDR3: TGTGCCACCAGCGGCGGGATCCTAGAAGGCTACACCTTC. This codes for CATSGGILEGYTF.

The J gene is TRBJ1-5, the V gene TRBV10-3, with D maybe TRBD1 (5 bases). Per germline, CDR1 ENHRY and CDR2 SYGVKD. Between the trimmed V and J ends, which lost 6 bases and 4 bases, there was a span of 10 bases. The CDR3 sequence is 13 residues long. In DNA form, the CDR3 reads TGTGCCATCAGACCTGACAGAAATCAGCCCCAGCATTTT. It is translated as CAIRPDRNQPQHF.

CDR3: CASSPQGMPNQPQHF. The CDR3 bases are TGTGCCAGCAGCCCTCAGGGGATGCCCAATCAGCCCCAGCATTTT. The chain recombines TRBV7-9 with TRBJ1-5, with D possibly TRBD1 on 6 matching bases. The CDR3 contains 15 residues. CDR1 and CDR2 from the germline V gene are SEHNR and FQNEAQ (reference sequence). V lost 5 bases and J lost 3, with 14 bases in between.

This chain joins TRBV20-1 and TRBJ2-7; unclear D gene. The V gene's germline CDR1 is DFQATT and CDR2 SNEGSKA (reference sequence). The V end lost 3 bases, the J end lost 1 base, and 10 bases lay between the germline ends. This CDR3 spans 13 amino acids. The CDR3 reads CSASPPPSYEQYF. The CDR3 DNA follows: TGCAGTGCTAGTCCCCCTCCGTCCTACGAGCAGTACTTC.

V is TRBV3-1 (or the pseudogene TRBV3-2) and J is TRBJ1-1; no clear D gene. Trimming removed 1 base from V and 11 bases from J, with 11 bases in between. Germline CDR1 is LGHDT and CDR2 is YNNKEL (reference sequence). The CDR3 extends over 12 amino acids. The CDR3 nucleotides read TGTGCCAGCAGCCAAGGCGGAAGCGTCGCTTTCTTT. Its protein product is CASSQGGSVAFF.

This clone was recorded many times. The genes are TRBV5-1 and TRBJ1-1; D unclear. The length of the CDR3 is 16 residues. Trimming removed 4 bases at V and 1 base at J, with 17 bases between. The germline V gene encodes CDR1 SGHRS and CDR2 YFSETQ. The CDR3 protein is CASSPPDGGRNTEAFF. The CDR3 nucleotides are TGCGCCAGCAGCCCCCCCGACGGAGGACGGAACACTGAAGCTTTCTTT.

This chain connects TRBV20-1 to TRBJ2-1; D is perhaps TRBD2 (5 bases). V shed 8 bases and J shed 6 bases, with 8 bases lying between them. Germline CDR1 and CDR2: DFQATT and SNEGSKA (reference sequence). The CDR3 is 10 residues long. CDR3 bases: TGCAGTACTCGGGGCAATGAGCAGTTCTTC. Protein sequence: CSTRGNEQFF.

This clone was seen just once. This chain links TRBV19 with TRBJ2-3; 7 positions agree with TRBD2. The CDR3 runs 13 residues. V lost 4 bases to trimming and J lost 5 bases; unmatched junction nucleotides: 3. Germline CDR1 and CDR2: LNHDA and SQIVND (reference sequence). This chain's CDR3 is CASSRLAEDTQYF. In nucleotides, the CDR3 is TGTGCCAGTAGTAGGCTAGCGGAAGATACGCAGTATTTT. The entire variable domain, with the rest obtained from reference TRBV19 and TRBJ2-3, is as follows: DGGITQSPKYLFRKEGQNVTLSCEQNLNHDAMYWYRQDPGQGLRLIYYSQIVNDFQKGDIAEGYSVSREKKESFPLTVTSAQKNPTAFYLCASSRLAEDTQYFGPGTRLTVL.

This rearrangement joins TRBV9 to TRBJ1-2; D gene uncertain. Germline V lookup: CDR1 SGDLS, CDR2 YYNGEE. V was trimmed by 0 bases and J by 5 bases, leaving 14 bases between them. The CDR3 totals 15 residues. The CDR3 DNA sequence: TGTGCCAGCAGCGTAGGTGTCACAGTTGGGTATGGCTACACCTTC. Its protein is CASSVGVTVGYGYTF.

The chain has TRBV30 and TRBJ2-3; tentative D call: TRBD2 (7 bases). V was clipped by 0 bases and J by 4 bases, with 14 bases between them. The CDR3 is 15 residues long. Per the germline V gene, CDR1 is GTSNPN and CDR2 is SVGIG (reference sequence). CDR3 DNA sequence: TGTGCCTGGAGTGTACCGGGGGCGGGAGCAGATACGCAGTATTTT. Encoded protein: CAWSVPGAGADTQYF.

V usage is TRBV24-1 and J usage is TRBJ2-7; D gene uncertain. The V and J ends lost 12 bases and 0 bases respectively, with 17 bases between them. Germline assignment: CDR1 KGHDR and CDR2 SFDVKD. The CDR3 sequence is 14 residues long. CDR3 bases: TGTGCCCGCCCACGTAGAAGTAGCTCCTACGAGCAGTACTTC. Translated, it gives CARPRRSSSYEQYF.

The chain has TRBV6-5 and TRBJ1-1, with D tentatively TRBD1 (6 bases). The CDR3 sequence is 14 residues long. The germline CDR1 and CDR2 sequences are MNHEY and SVGAGI. Trimming shortened V by 6 bases and J by 7 bases, and 18 bases separated the two germline ends. CDR3 sequence: CASRPQGIVGEAFF. The CDR3 DNA follows: TGTGCCAGCAGACCACAGGGTATTGTAGGTGAAGCTTTCTTT.

The chain joins TRBV30 to TRBJ1-6, with D perhaps matching TRBD1 (6 bases). The CDR3 sequence is 12 residues long. V lost 2 bases and J 10 bases, leaving 9 bases between the germline ends. Germline lookup yields CDR1 GTSNPN and CDR2 SVGIG (reference sequence). For the CDR3, the DNA is TGTGCCTGGAGTTTACAGGGATCACCCCTCCACTTT. Its translation is CAWSLQGSPLHF. Filled out from reference TRBV30 and TRBJ1-6, the complete variable domain reads SQTIHQWPATLVQPVGSPLSLECTVEGTSNPNLYWYRQAAGRGLQLLFYSVGIGQISSEVPQNLSASRPQDRQFILSSKKLLLSDSGFYLCAWSLQGSPLHFGNGTRLTVT.

This chain uses TRBV19 with TRBJ1-5; 7 nucleotides line up with TRBD1. The CDR3 contains 13 residues. V lost 8 bases, J lost 4 bases, and 5 bases stayed unmatched. Germline CDR1 reads LNHDA; CDR2 reads SQIVND (reference sequence). CDR3 in amino acids: CASRDSRNQPQHF. Written as DNA, the CDR3 is TGTGCCAGTCGGGACAGCAGGAATCAGCCCCAGCATTTT.

This clone appeared a single time. V gene TRBV5-5 combines with J gene TRBJ2-6, with a tentative D call TRBD2 (5 bases). CDR3 length: 17 residues. Germline-derived CDR1 and CDR2 are SGHKS and YYEKEE (reference sequence). Trimming took off 0 bases at V and 0 bases at J, with 10 bases between the two ends. CDR3: CASSLARGSSGANVLTF. The CDR3 DNA is TGTGCCAGCAGCTTGGCACGGGGAAGCTCTGGGGCCAACGTCCTGACTTTC. The full variable domain, in which reference TRBV5-5 and TRBJ2-6 provide the parts outside the CDR3, is DAGVTQSPTHLIKTRGQQVTLRCSPISGHKSVSWYQQVLGQGPQFIFQYYEKEERGRGNFPDRFSARQFPNYSSELNVNALLLGDSALYLCASSLARGSSGANVLTFGAGSRLTVL.

The V gene is TRBV5-8, the J gene TRBJ2-5, with D maybe TRBD2 (6 bases). Germline values: CDR1 SGHTS, CDR2 YDEGEE. Deletions cut 4 bases from V and 5 bases from J, with 9 bases between. The CDR3 is 12 residues long. CDR3 DNA: TGTGCCAGCAGCCCGGGACTTGAGACCCAGTACTTC. This translates into CASSPGLETQYF.

The chain uses TRBV5-4 and TRBJ2-1, with TRBD2 identical over 7 bases. The CDR3 is 17 residues long. CDR1 and CDR2 from the germline V gene are SGHNT and YYREEE (reference sequence). V lost 7 bases to trimming and J lost 1 base; unmatched junction nucleotides: 14. The CDR3: CASHGGGRSGSYNEQFF. Here the CDR3 DNA reads TGTGCCAGCCACGGGGGAGGGCGGTCTGGATCCTACAATGAGCAGTTCTTC.

The chain recombines TRBV7-2 with TRBJ2-7, with 8 bases that match TRBD2. V lost 5 bases to trimming and J lost 1 base; unmatched junction nucleotides: 13. The CDR3 runs to 17 residues. Germline V gives CDR1 SGHTA, CDR2 FQGNSA. The CDR3, as DNA: TGTGCCAGCAGCCCCAGACAGGTACCGGGGGGGTCCTACGAGCAGTACTTC. This translates into CASSPRQVPGGSYEQYF.

The V and J genes are TRBV27 and TRBJ1-2; D ambiguous. CDR1 is MNHEY and CDR2 is SMNVEV in the germline V gene (reference sequence). The CDR3 consists of 13 residues. Deletions cut 1 base from V and 5 bases from J, with 8 bases between. For the CDR3, the DNA is TGTGCCAGCAGTTTATTGGGAGGGTATGGCTACACCTTC. Protein sequence: CASSLLGGYGYTF.

The chain is built from TRBV7-2 and TRBJ2-1, with 13 bases that match TRBD2. The germline V gene encodes CDR1 SGHTA and CDR2 FQGNSA. The CDR3 sequence is 17 residues long. V lost 5 bases, J lost 7 bases, and 11 bases stayed unmatched. The CDR3 here is CASSPRLAGGIGNEQFF. The DNA of the CDR3 is TGTGCCAGCAGCCCCCGACTAGCGGGAGGTATAGGGAATGAGCAGTTCTTC.

The chain couples TRBV6-5 to TRBJ1-1; maybe TRBD1 (6 bases). V lost 10 bases and J lost 1, with 7 bases in between. CDR1 and CDR2 from the germline V gene are MNHEY and SVGAGI. CDR3 length equals 11 residues. The CDR3 region has the DNA TGTGCCACACAGGGGAACACTGAAGCTTTCTTT. Translation gives CATQGNTEAFF.

The table lists this clone with a few counts. This chain connects TRBV2 to TRBJ2-3; 8 bases are a match to TRBD2. Germline V gives CDR1 SNHLY, CDR2 FYNNEI. The CDR3 runs to 14 residues. Germline trimming cut 5 bases from V and 11 bases from J; bases unmatched to any gene: 12. The CDR3 DNA follows: TGTGCCAGCAGTCAGGGACGGGAGGGCCTTGGGCAGTATTTT. This translates into CASSQGREGLGQYF.

The chain links TRBV5-1 to TRBJ1-2; 7 nucleotides agree with TRBD1. CDR3 length equals 16 residues. The V segment lost 4 bases and the J segment 0 bases; nucleotides outside the gene matches: 9. Germline V gives CDR1 SGHRS, CDR2 YFSETQ. This CDR3 is CASSLGTARANYGYTF. The CDR3 DNA sequence: TGCGCCAGCAGCCTCGGGACAGCCCGAGCTAACTATGGCTACACCTTC.